Presented here are 14 T cell receptor beta chains from one specimen sequenced in a study of lymphopenia after photon versus proton radiotherapy. Generated by immunoSEQ multiplex PCR, the TCRdb table keeps only in-frame clones and is missing some. The sample holds approximately 23,000 clones; around 89% are singletons and the top ten take over 8.5%. The source material was peripheral blood, sampled from a patient treated with proton-based radiotherapy. These TCRs come from a man older than 75 with esophageal cancer.

This clone has just a few counts. V is TRBV12-5 and J is TRBJ1-5, with a possible D match to TRBD1 (5 bases). Germline lookup yields CDR1 LGHNT and CDR2 FRNRAP. V lost 3 bases to trimming and J lost 6 bases, with 12 bases between them. This CDR3 region has 14 residues. CDR3 region: CASGFGQGPQPQHF. The CDR3 DNA sequence: TGTGCTAGTGGTTTCGGTCAGGGACCTCAGCCCCAGCATTTT.

The chain links TRBV9 to TRBJ2-5, with D perhaps matching TRBD2 (6 bases). Trimming removed 3 bases at V and 5 bases at J, with 14 bases between. The CDR3 is made up of 14 amino acids. Germline assignment: CDR1 SGDLS and CDR2 YYNGEE. The CDR3 nucleotides read TGTGCCAGCAGCGGCGGGACCCCCATCGAGACCCAGTACTTC. Encoded protein: CASSGGTPIETQYF.

V usage is TRBV6-6 and J usage is TRBJ1-5, with unresolved D. Trimming pared 4 bases from V and 4 bases from J, leaving 17 bases between. The CDR3 is 16 residues long. The V gene's germline CDR1 is MNHNY and CDR2 SVGAGI (reference sequence). Here the CDR3 DNA reads TGTGCCAGCAGTTTTCGTCCGTTCGTACAGAATCAGCCCCAGCATTTT. Translating gives CASSFRPFVQNQPQHF.

The chain recombines TRBV6-5 with TRBJ2-3; D may be TRBD2 (5 bases). The germline V and J ends were trimmed by 6 bases and 2 bases, with 12 bases remaining between them. This CDR3 is 14 amino acids long. Germline V gene data show CDR1 as MNHEY and CDR2 as SVGAGI. CDR3 protein: CASSPPGITDTQYF. CDR3 sequence (DNA): TGTGCCAGCAGCCCCCCGGGGATCACAGATACGCAGTATTTT.

The chain has TRBV10-1 and TRBJ1-1, with a weak D call TRBD1 (6 bases). V lost 6 bases, J lost 3 bases, and 14 bases lay in between. Germline CDR1 reads WNHNN; CDR2 reads SYGVQD (reference sequence). This CDR3 comprises 14 residues. The DNA for the CDR3 is TGCGCCAGCAGAACAGGGACGTGGTACACTGAAGCTTTCTTT. This sequence encodes CASRTGTWYTEAFF.

The chain joins TRBV9 to TRBJ2-3; D is perhaps TRBD1 (5 bases). CDR3 length equals 15 residues. Per the germline V gene, CDR1 is SGDLS and CDR2 is YYNGEE. V shed 0 bases and J shed 5 bases, with 13 bases lying between them. CDR3 DNA: TGTGCCAGCAGCGTAGACGCGGAAGGGGAAGATACGCAGTATTTT. It is translated as CASSVDAEGEDTQYF.

The rearrangement links TRBV5-1 to TRBJ2-7; D not resolved. V was trimmed by 7 bases and J by 4 bases, leaving 9 bases between them. Germline V gives CDR1 SGHRS, CDR2 YFSETQ. The CDR3 has 11 residues. CDR3 residues: CASSSLYEQYF. The CDR3 DNA reads as TGCGCCAGCTCCAGCTTGTACGAGCAGTACTTC.

V is TRBV7-2 and J is TRBJ1-4; 8 nucleotides match TRBD1. The V segment lost 5 bases and the J segment 6 bases; nucleotides outside the gene matches: 8. The CDR3 runs 15 residues. Germline CDR1 is SGHTA and CDR2 is FQGNSA. The CDR3 DNA follows: TGTGCCAGCAGCCGTACGTGGACAGGGTATGAAAAACTGTTTTTT. This codes for CASSRTWTGYEKLFF. Together with reference TRBV7-2 and TRBJ1-4, the CDR3 gives the full variable domain: GAGVSQSPSNKVTEKGKDVELRCDPISGHTALYWYRQSLGQGLEFLIYFQGNSAPDKSGLPSDRFSAERTGGSVSTLTIQRTQQEDSAVYLCASSRTWTGYEKLFFGSGTQLSVL.

This clone was recorded a few times. The chain employs TRBV5-6 and TRBJ2-2; no clear D. The CDR3 extends over 12 amino acids. From germline, CDR1 is SGHDT and CDR2 YYEEEE. V was clipped by 1 base and J by 4 bases, with 2 bases between them. The CDR3 region is CASSLITGELFF. The CDR3 nucleotides read TGTGCCAGCAGCTTGATCACCGGGGAGCTGTTTTTT.

This rearrangement joins TRBV5-1 to TRBJ1-1, with D unresolved. Germline CDR1 SGHRS, CDR2 YFSETQ. This CDR3 has 14 amino acids. The V and J ends lost 4 bases and 0 bases respectively, with 10 bases between them. The CDR3 bases are TGCGCCAGCAGCCCGGAAGATATGAACACTGAAGCTTTCTTT. This sequence encodes CASSPEDMNTEAFF.

The genes are TRBV10-3 and TRBJ2-3; 7 bases line up with TRBD1. This CDR3 has 16 amino acids. The V gene end was trimmed by 4 bases and the J gene end by 1 base; junction bases not matched to a gene: 8. Germline V CDR1 and CDR2: ENHRY, SYGVKD. The CDR3 DNA follows: TGTGCCATCAGTGGTAAACAGGGGCGCGGCACAGATACGCAGTATTTT. Protein sequence: CAISGKQGRGTDTQYF.

This clone was found a few times. The chain has TRBV7-2 and TRBJ1-2; D is possibly TRBD1 (5 bases). The germline V and J ends were trimmed by 2 bases and 8 bases, with 15 bases remaining between them. The CDR3 has 14 amino acids. Per germline, CDR1 SGHTA and CDR2 FQGNSA. CDR3 nucleotide sequence: TGTGCCAGCAGCTTATTCCCAGGGCTGGGGGGCTACACCTTC. This encodes CASSLFPGLGGYTF.

The DNA for the CDR3 is TGTGCCTGGGCCTCCAGCATGGACAGGGGACGAGATACGCAGTATTTT. Its protein product is CAWASSMDRGRDTQYF. The chain links TRBV30 to TRBJ2-3; 9 bases line up with TRBD1. J gave up 5 bases and V 5 bases, and 14 bases lay outside the gene matches. The germline gives CDR1 GTSNPN, CDR2 SVGIG (reference sequence). This CDR3 contains 16 residues.

The chain couples TRBV5-5 to TRBJ1-5; D is undetermined. Trimming shortened V by 3 bases and J by 3 bases, and 10 bases separated the two germline ends. Germline lookup yields CDR1 SGHKS and CDR2 YYEKEE (reference sequence). The length of the CDR3 is 14 residues. CDR3 DNA sequence: TGTGCCAGCAGCTCGGTGGCGGTCAATCAGCCCCAGCATTTT. Its protein is CASSSVAVNQPQHF.